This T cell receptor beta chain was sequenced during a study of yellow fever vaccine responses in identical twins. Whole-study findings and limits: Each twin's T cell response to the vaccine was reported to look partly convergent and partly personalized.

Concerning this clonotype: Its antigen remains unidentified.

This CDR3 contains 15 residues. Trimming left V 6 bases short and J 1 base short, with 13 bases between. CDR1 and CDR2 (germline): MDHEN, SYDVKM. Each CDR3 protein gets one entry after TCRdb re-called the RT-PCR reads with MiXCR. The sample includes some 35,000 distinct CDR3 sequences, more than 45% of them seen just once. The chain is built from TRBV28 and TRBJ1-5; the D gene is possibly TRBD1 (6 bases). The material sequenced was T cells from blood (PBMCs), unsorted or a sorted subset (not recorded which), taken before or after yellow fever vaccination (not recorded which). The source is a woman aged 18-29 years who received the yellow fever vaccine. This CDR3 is CASRLGGVSNQPQHF. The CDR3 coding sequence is TGTGCCAGCAGATTAGGGGGGGTCAGCAATCAGCCCCAGCATTTT.